This T cell receptor (beta chain) was recorded in a study of cytomegalovirus exposure and HLA in healthy donors. Germline CDR1 LGHNA, CDR2 YNFKEQ. The CDR3 extends over 14 amino acids. Trimming removed 1 base from V and 5 bases from J, with 8 bases in between. Study outcomes and limitations: Productive rates of about 87% or about 30% were seen for most TCR beta V segments in an earlier analysis.

Both 60 Vbeta primers and 13 Jbeta primers went into the PCR. The protocol was immunoSEQ multiplex PCR, while the TCRdb copy is restricted to in-frame clones and leaves out a portion. The sample includes around 98,000 clones, 79% of them seen just once. About this clone: Its antigen is as yet unknown.

The chain combines TRBV4-2 with TRBJ2-2; a possible D gene is TRBD1 (6 bases). Material: PBMCs. This sequence was found in a woman in her thirties or forties in good health and CMV-seronegative. CDR3 sequence reads: CASSQVTGTGELFF. CDR3 coding DNA: TGTGCCAGCAGCCAAGTCACAGGGACCGGGGAGCTGTTTTTT.